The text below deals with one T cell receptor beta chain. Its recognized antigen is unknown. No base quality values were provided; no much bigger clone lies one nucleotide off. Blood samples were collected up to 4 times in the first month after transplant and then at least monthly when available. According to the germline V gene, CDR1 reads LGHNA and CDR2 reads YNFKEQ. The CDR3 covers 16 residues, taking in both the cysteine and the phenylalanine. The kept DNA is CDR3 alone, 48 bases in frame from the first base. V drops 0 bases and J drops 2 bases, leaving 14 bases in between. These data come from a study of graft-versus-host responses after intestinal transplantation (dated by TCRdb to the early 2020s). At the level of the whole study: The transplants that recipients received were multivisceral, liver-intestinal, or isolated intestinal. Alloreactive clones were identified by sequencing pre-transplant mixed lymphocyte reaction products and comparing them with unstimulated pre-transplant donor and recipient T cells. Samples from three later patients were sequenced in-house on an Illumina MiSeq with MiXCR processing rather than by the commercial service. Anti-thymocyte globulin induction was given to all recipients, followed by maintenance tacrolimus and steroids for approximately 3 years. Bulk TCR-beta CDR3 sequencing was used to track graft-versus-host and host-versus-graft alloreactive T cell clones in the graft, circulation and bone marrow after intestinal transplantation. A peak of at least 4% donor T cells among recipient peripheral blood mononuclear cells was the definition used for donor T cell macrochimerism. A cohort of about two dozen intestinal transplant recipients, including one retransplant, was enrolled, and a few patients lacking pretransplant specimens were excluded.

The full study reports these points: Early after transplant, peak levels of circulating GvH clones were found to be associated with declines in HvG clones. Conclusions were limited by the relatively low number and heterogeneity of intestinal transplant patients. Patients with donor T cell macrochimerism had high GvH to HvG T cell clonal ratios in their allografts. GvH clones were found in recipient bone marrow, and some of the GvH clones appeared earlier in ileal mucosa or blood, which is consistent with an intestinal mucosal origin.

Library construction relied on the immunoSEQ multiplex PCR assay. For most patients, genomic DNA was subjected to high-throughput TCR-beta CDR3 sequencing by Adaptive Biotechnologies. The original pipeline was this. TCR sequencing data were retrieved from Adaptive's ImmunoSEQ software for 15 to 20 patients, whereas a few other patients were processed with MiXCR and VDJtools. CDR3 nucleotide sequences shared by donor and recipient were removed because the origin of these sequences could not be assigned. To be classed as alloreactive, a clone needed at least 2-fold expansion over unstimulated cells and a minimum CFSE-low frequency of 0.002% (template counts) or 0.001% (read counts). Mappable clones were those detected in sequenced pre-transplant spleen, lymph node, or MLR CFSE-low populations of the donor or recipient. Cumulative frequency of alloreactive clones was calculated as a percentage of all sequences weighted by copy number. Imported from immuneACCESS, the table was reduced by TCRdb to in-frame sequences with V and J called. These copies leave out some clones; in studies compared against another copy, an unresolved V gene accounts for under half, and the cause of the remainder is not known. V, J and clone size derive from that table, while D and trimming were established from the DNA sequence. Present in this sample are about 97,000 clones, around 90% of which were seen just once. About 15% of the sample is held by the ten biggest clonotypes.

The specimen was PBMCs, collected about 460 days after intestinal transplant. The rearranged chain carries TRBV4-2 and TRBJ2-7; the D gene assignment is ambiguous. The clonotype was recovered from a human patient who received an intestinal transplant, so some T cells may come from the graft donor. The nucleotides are TGTGCCAGCAGCCAAGATTTGGGCCAGTCCCCCTACGAGCAGTACTTC. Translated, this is CASSQDLGQSPYEQYF.